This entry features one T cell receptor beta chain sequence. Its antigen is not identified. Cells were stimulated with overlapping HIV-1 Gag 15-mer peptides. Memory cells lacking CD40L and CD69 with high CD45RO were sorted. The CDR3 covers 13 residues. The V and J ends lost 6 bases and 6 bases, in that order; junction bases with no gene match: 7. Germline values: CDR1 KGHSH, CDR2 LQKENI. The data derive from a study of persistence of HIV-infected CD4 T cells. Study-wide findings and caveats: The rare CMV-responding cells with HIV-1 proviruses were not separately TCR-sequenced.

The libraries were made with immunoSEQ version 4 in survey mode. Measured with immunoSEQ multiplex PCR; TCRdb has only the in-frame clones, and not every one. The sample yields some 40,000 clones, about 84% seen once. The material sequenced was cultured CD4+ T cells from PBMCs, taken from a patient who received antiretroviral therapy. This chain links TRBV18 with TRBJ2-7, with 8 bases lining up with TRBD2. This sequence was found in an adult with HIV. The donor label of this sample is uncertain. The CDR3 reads CASSPGGELEQYF. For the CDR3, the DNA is TGTGCCAGCTCCCCCGGGGGGGAGCTCGAGCAGTACTTC. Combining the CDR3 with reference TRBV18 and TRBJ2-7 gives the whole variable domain NAGVMQNPRHLVRRRGQEARLRCSPMKGHSHVYWYRQLPEEGLKFMVYLQKENIIDESGMPKERFSAEFPKEGPSILRIQQVVRGDSAAYFCASSPGGELEQYFGPGTRLTVT.